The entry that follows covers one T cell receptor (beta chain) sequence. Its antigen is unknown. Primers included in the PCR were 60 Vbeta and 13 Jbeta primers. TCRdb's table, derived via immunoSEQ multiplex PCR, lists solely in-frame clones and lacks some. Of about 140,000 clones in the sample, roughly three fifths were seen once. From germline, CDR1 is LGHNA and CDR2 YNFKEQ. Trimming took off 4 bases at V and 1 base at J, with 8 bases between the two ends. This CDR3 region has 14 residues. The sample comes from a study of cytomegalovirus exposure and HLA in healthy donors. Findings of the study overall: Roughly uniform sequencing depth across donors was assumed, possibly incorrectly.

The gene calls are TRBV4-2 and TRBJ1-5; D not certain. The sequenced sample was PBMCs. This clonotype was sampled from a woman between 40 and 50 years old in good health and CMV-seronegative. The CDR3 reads CASSRIESNQPQHF. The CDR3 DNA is TGTGCCAGCAGCCGAATAGAGAGCAATCAGCCCCAGCATTTT.